This TCR beta chain emerged from a study of OX40 agonist ivuxolimab in advanced cancers. Sequenced by immunoSEQ multiplex PCR; TCRdb stores in-frame clones only, minus some. Among around 63,000 clones listed, 86% were seen once. In the case of this clone: One end of the junction is discordant with germline, which a read error may explain.

CDR1 and CDR2 from the germline V gene are SSHAT and FNYEAQ (reference sequence). The CDR3 loop spans 13 amino acids. V is TRBV7-7 and J is TRBJ2-5; TRBD1 aligns across 8 bases. The sample consisted of CD4+ or CD8+ T cells sorted from blood, taken in a trial of the OX40 agonist ivuxolimab. The receptor was isolated from an adult with an advanced solid tumor such as melanoma, head and neck, liver or kidney cancer. The chain's CDR3 is CASSMDRDETQYF. Here the CDR3 DNA reads TGTGCTAGCAGCATGGACAGGGATGAGACCCAGTACTTC. Complete variable domain (other parts from reference TRBV7-7 and TRBJ2-5): GAGVSQSPRYKVTKRGQDVTLRCDPISSHATLYWYQQALGQGPEFLTYFNYEAQPDKSGLPSDRFSAERPEGSISTLTIQRTEQRDSAMYRCASSMDRDETQYFGPGTRLLVL.